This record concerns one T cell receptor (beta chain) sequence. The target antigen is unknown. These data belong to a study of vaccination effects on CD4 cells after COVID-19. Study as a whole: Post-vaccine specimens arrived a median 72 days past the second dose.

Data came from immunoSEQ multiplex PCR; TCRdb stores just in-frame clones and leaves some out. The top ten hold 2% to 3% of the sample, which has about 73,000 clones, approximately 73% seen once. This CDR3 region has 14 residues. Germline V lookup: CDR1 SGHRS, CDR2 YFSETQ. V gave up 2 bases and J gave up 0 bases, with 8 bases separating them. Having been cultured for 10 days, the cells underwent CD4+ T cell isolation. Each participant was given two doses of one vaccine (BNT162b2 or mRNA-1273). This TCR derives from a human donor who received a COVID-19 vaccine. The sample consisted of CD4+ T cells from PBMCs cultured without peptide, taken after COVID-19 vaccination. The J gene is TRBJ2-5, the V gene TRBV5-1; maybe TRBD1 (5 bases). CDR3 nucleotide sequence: TGCGCCAGCAGCTTAAGACAGAACCAAGAGACCCAGTACTTC. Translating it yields CASSLRQNQETQYF.